This passage covers 27 T cell receptor beta chains from one sample sequenced in a study of blood T cell repertoires in COVID-19 (dated by TCRdb to 2019 to 2021). Library creation used the immunoSEQ multiplex PCR assay. TCRdb's version of the immuneACCESS table is confined to in-frame rearrangements and falls short of the full clone set. An unresolved V gene accounts for under half of the shortfall where checked; the remainder is of unknown origin. The sample has 490,000 or so clones on record, roughly nine tenths of them singletons. 7% to 10% of the sample is in the top ten clones. Sequenced: PBMCs or T cells enriched from blood (not recorded which). These receptor sequences come from a woman aged 55-69 years who had recovered from COVID-19.

This chain uses TRBV11-2 with TRBJ2-7; 7 bases fit TRBD2. The J segment lost 3 bases and the V segment lost 1 base, leaving 12 bases of the junction unmatched. The length of the CDR3 is 17 residues. Per the germline V gene, CDR1 is SGHAT and CDR2 is FQNNGV. The CDR3 DNA follows: TGTGCCAGCAGCTTAGCGTTGTTGGCTAGCGGAAACTACGAGCAGTACTTC. This translates into CASSLALLASGNYEQYF.

This chain joins TRBV19 and TRBJ1-3, with unresolved D. The CDR3 is 15 residues long. Germline CDR1 and CDR2: LNHDA and SQIVND (reference sequence). Trimming shortened V by 3 bases and J by 0 bases, and 9 bases separated the two germline ends. CDR3 sequence (DNA): TGTGCCAGTAGTATCTTTGCGAACTCTGGAAACACCATATATTTT. As protein: CASSIFANSGNTIYF.

The chain couples TRBV7-2 to TRBJ2-3; 8 positions match TRBD2. CDR3 length: 15 amino acids. Trimming took 5 bases from V and 5 from J; bases not matched to a gene: 9. From germline, CDR1 is SGHTA and CDR2 FQGNSA. The CDR3 spells CASSPSGGPGDTQYF. In nucleotides, the CDR3 is TGTGCCAGCAGCCCCAGCGGGGGCCCAGGAGATACGCAGTATTTT. The variable domain in full, completed from reference TRBV7-2 and TRBJ2-3, reads GAGVSQSPSNKVTEKGKDVELRCDPISGHTALYWYRQSLGQGLEFLIYFQGNSAPDKSGLPSDRFSAERTGGSVSTLTIQRTQQEDSAVYLCASSPSGGPGDTQYFGPGTRLTVL.

This clone was picked up one time. The V call is TRBV4-1, the J call TRBJ2-2; 12 bases map to TRBD2. This CDR3 comprises 19 residues. Germline V gene lookup returns CDR1 MGHRA and CDR2 YSYEKL. V lost 4 bases and J lost 5; bases outside the gene matches: 14. This CDR3 reads CASSPGPLAGGPGTGELFF. The CDR3 region has the DNA TGCGCCAGCAGCCCCGGTCCGCTAGCGGGGGGGCCTGGGACCGGGGAGCTGTTTTTT.

A note on this clone: The same CDR3 also results from other DNA sequences found in this sample. The chain has TRBV27 and TRBJ1-5, with 8 bases matching TRBD1. With 5 bases clipped from V and 2 bases from J, the junction kept 2 bases outside the gene matches. There are 14 residues in the CDR3. Looked up from germline, CDR1 is MNHEY and CDR2 is SMNVEV (reference sequence). CDR3 residues: CASSPGQGNQPQHF. The CDR3 DNA reads TGTGCCAGCAGTCCGGGACAGGGCAATCAGCCCCAGCATTTT.

V gene TRBV2 combines with J gene TRBJ2-1; D ambiguous. Trimming removed 4 bases at V and 4 bases at J, with 8 bases between. CDR1 and CDR2 (germline): SNHLY, FYNNEI. This CDR3 has 13 residues. CDR3 in DNA: TGTGCCAGCAGTGTCGGTCCATACAATGAGCAGTTCTTC. Its protein is CASSVGPYNEQFF.

This clone occurred once. The chain combines TRBV5-4 with TRBJ2-3, with 12 bases identical to TRBD2. CDR1 and CDR2 from the germline V gene are SGHNT and YYREEE (reference sequence). This CDR3 spans 15 amino acids. V trimming: 4 bases; J trimming: 4 bases; junction bases outside the gene matches: 4. CDR3 in amino acids: CASSRGLAGPDTQYF. The CDR3 DNA reads as TGTGCCAGCAGCAGAGGACTAGCGGGGCCAGATACGCAGTATTTT.

The rearrangement joins TRBV24-1 to TRBJ1-2; TRBD1 agrees at 9 bases. The CDR3 has 16 amino acids. Per the germline V gene, CDR1 is KGHDR and CDR2 is SFDVKD. The junction had 5 bases not matched to a gene; V was cut back by 4 bases and J by 0 bases. The CDR3 sequence is CATSEGGQGPNYGYTF. For the CDR3, the DNA is TGTGCCACCAGTGAGGGGGGACAGGGTCCTAACTATGGCTACACCTTC.

CDR3 in amino acids: CASSDGLTSSYEQYF. In DNA, the CDR3 is TGTGCCAGCAGTGATGGGTTGACTAGCTCCTACGAGCAGTACTTC. V gene TRBV2 combines with J gene TRBJ2-7, with D maybe TRBD2 (6 bases). V shed 3 bases and J shed 0 bases, with 12 bases lying between them. The CDR3 is 15 amino acids. Germline V lookup: CDR1 SNHLY, CDR2 FYNNEI.

The rearrangement links TRBV11-2 to TRBJ1-1; possibly TRBD1 for D (6 bases). The CDR3 length is 15 residues. Germline V CDR1 and CDR2: SGHAT, FQNNGV. V gave up 1 base and J gave up 5 bases, with 14 bases separating them. Here the CDR3 reads CASSLGGPLGTEAFF. The CDR3 DNA is TGTGCCAGCAGCTTAGGGGGGCCCTTGGGGACTGAAGCTTTCTTT.

This chain connects TRBV4-2 to TRBJ2-2, with a weak D call TRBD2 (5 bases). The CDR3 covers 15 residues. Germline assignment: CDR1 LGHNA and CDR2 YNFKEQ. V gave up 0 bases and J gave up 4 bases, with 9 bases separating them. CDR3 protein: CASSQERVGTGELFF. The CDR3 DNA follows: TGTGCCAGCAGCCAAGAGAGGGTGGGCACCGGGGAGCTGTTTTTT.

This chain connects TRBV5-1 to TRBJ1-1, with TRBD1 as a possible D gene (6 bases). Germline CDR1 SGHRS, CDR2 YFSETQ. The CDR3 is made up of 16 amino acids. The V end was cut by 2 bases, the J end by 6 bases, with 20 bases between. CDR3 amino acids: CASSFSPGQGNPEAFF. Written as DNA, the CDR3 is TGCGCCAGCAGCTTCAGTCCGGGGCAGGGGAATCCTGAAGCTTTCTTT.

The rearrangement links TRBV19 to TRBJ1-5, with D hard to call. Germline assignment: CDR1 LNHDA and CDR2 SQIVND (reference sequence). The ends were cut back, 7 bases at V and 5 bases at J, with 6 bases in the middle. The CDR3 loop spans 11 amino acids. The CDR3 spells CASNADQPQHF. CDR3 in DNA: TGTGCCAGTAACGCAGATCAGCCCCAGCATTTT.

The chain couples TRBV30 to TRBJ1-5; D ambiguous. Germline V gene lookup returns CDR1 GTSNPN and CDR2 SVGIG (reference sequence). This CDR3 spans 15 amino acids. V was cut by 0 bases and J by 2 bases, with 11 bases left in between. CDR3 sequence: CAWSVPGRGNQPQHF. The CDR3 region has the DNA TGTGCCTGGAGTGTACCAGGCCGCGGCAATCAGCCCCAGCATTTT.

In the case of this clone: This CDR3 is also generated by other DNA sequences in the sample. This rearrangement joins TRBV12-3 or TRBV12-4 to TRBJ1-2; a weak D match, TRBD1 (5 bases). This CDR3 has 12 residues. The ends were cut back, 3 bases at V and 4 bases at J, with 6 bases in the middle. CDR3 in DNA: TGTGCCAGCAGTTTCGGGGGCTATGGCTACACCTTC. As protein: CASSFGGYGYTF.

The CDR3 loop is CASSLGLAGGLETQYF. CDR3 coding DNA: TGCGCCAGCAGCTTGGGACTAGCGGGGGGTCTAGAGACCCAGTACTTC. The V and J genes are TRBV5-1 and TRBJ2-5; TRBD2 aligns across 13 bases. The V segment lost 0 bases and the J segment 4 bases; nucleotides outside the gene matches: 3. The germline V gene has CDR1 SGHRS and CDR2 YFSETQ. The CDR3 sequence is 16 residues long.

The rearrangement uses TRBV18 and TRBJ2-7; TRBD1 aligns across 8 bases. Trimming cost V 4 bases and J 4 bases; bases outside gene matches: 3. CDR3 length: 13 residues. The germline gives CDR1 KGHSH, CDR2 LQKENI. The CDR3 reads CASSLGQGYEQYV. The CDR3 nucleotides read TGTGCCAGCTCACTCGGACAGGGTTACGAGCAGTACGTC.

This clone was observed a single time. This chain joins TRBV5-1 and TRBJ2-6; D may be TRBD2 (6 bases). The CDR3 loop spans 17 amino acids. Trimming removed 4 bases from V and 4 bases from J, with 18 bases in between. The germline CDR1 and CDR2 sequences are SGHRS and YFSETQ. CDR3 coding DNA: TGCGCCAGCAGCCCTAACATCGGGGGACCCGGGGCCAACGTCCTGACTTTC. This codes for CASSPNIGGPGANVLTF.

The chain uses TRBV27 and TRBJ2-7; 7 nucleotides agree with TRBD2. V lost 3 bases to trimming and J lost 6 bases; unmatched junction nucleotides: 8. CDR1 and CDR2 (germline): MNHEY, SMNVEV (reference sequence). This CDR3 has 14 amino acids. The CDR3 region is CASSFCGEGCEQYV. CDR3 bases: TGTGCCAGCAGTTTTTGCGGGGAGGGTTGCGAGCAGTACGTC.

The rearrangement uses TRBV2 and TRBJ1-5, with 7 bases that match TRBD1. The junction had 15 bases not matched to a gene; V was cut back by 6 bases and J by 10 bases. The CDR3 covers 15 residues. CDR1 SNHLY and CDR2 FYNNEI come from the germline V gene. CDR3 amino acids: CASRGDSLGGSPQHF. CDR3 nucleotide sequence: TGTGCCAGCAGGGGGGACAGCCTTGGGGGGTCACCCCAGCATTTT. Using reference TRBV2 and TRBJ1-5 for the parts outside the CDR3, the full variable domain is EPEVTQTPSHQVTQMGQEVILRCVPISNHLYFYWYRQILGQKVEFLVSFYNNEISEKSEIFDDQFSVERPDGSNFTLKIRSTKLEDSAMYFCASRGDSLGGSPQHFGDGTRLSIL.

The chain combines TRBV2 with TRBJ2-2; D not certain. The CDR3 has 13 residues. The germline V and J ends were trimmed by 4 bases and 5 bases, with 8 bases remaining between them. The germline gives CDR1 SNHLY, CDR2 FYNNEI. The CDR3 bases are TGTGCCAGCAGTGGGGCCCATACCGGGGAGCTGTTTTTT. Protein sequence: CASSGAHTGELFF.

The V call is TRBV13, the J call TRBJ1-4, with D possibly matching TRBD1 (5 bases). CDR3 length equals 15 residues. With 3 bases removed from V and 8 bases from J, the gap between germline ends came to 16 bases. The germline V gene has CDR1 PRHDT and CDR2 FYEKMQ (reference sequence). The CDR3 sequence: CASSFMSQGLEKLFF. The CDR3 DNA sequence: TGTGCCAGCAGCTTTATGTCGCAGGGACTCGAAAAACTGTTTTTT.

This clone appeared once. The rearrangement joins TRBV28 to TRBJ2-1, with TRBD2 matching 7 bases. Germline values: CDR1 MDHEN, CDR2 SYDVKM. J was trimmed by 2 bases and V by 10 bases; bases with no gene match: 5. The CDR3 extends over 13 amino acids. This CDR3 reads CATLAAPYNEQFF. DNA of the CDR3: TGTGCCACCCTAGCGGCGCCCTACAATGAGCAGTTCTTC.

V usage is TRBV24-1 and J usage is TRBJ2-2; D uncertain. The germline V gene encodes CDR1 KGHDR and CDR2 SFDVKD. The length of the CDR3 is 17 residues. The V end lost 6 bases, the J end lost 0 bases, and 16 bases lay between the germline ends. CDR3 residues: CATSSKPRSSNTGELFF. As DNA, the CDR3 is TGTGCCACCAGTTCCAAACCCAGGTCCTCGAACACCGGGGAGCTGTTTTTT.

The gene calls are TRBV5-1 and TRBJ1-4, with TRBD1 matching 9 bases. This CDR3 region has 15 residues. V lost 4 bases to trimming and J lost 3 bases; unmatched junction nucleotides: 4. The germline V gene has CDR1 SGHRS and CDR2 YFSETQ. The CDR3: CASSQRTGANEKLFF. In nucleotides, the CDR3 is TGCGCCAGCAGCCAGAGGACAGGGGCTAATGAAAAACTGTTTTTT.

Points on this clone: In the same sample, other DNA sequences code for this CDR3. The genes are TRBV24-1 and TRBJ1-3; tentatively, D is TRBD1 (6 bases). V shed 3 bases and J shed 1 base, with 9 bases lying between them. The CDR3 is 15 residues long. Germline V CDR1 and CDR2: KGHDR, SFDVKD. This CDR3 reads CATSDPRGSGNTIYF. In nucleotides, the CDR3 is TGTGCCACCAGTGATCCAAGGGGGTCTGGAAACACCATATATTTT.

This chain links TRBV29-1 with TRBJ2-3; TRBD1 might be the D (5 bases). Germline values: CDR1 SQVTM, CDR2 ANQGSEA. V was cut by 4 bases and J by 3 bases, with 11 bases left in between. This CDR3 is 13 amino acids long. CDR3 protein: CSVGAGQTDTQYF. The CDR3 region has the DNA TGCAGCGTTGGTGCAGGGCAAACAGATACGCAGTATTTT.